This T cell receptor (beta chain) was captured by sequencing in a study of vaccination and CD4 T cells after COVID-19. At the level of the study: Investigators took post-vaccine samples a median approximately 72 days after dose two, within a range of 14 to 241. Study results and limitations: In median terms, SARS-CoV-2-reactive clonotypes went from about 20 to 38, a nonsignificant rise.

An Oncomine TCR Beta short-read assay was used to sequence the DNA from cultured CD4+ T cells. TCRdb ran MiXCR on the PCR reads and lists one entry per CDR3 protein. The sample contains more than 9,000 distinct CDR3 sequences, 48% of which appear only once. On this clonotype: The antigen is not known.

Germline lookup yields CDR1 SGHTA and CDR2 FQGNSA. The CDR3 spans 16 residues. The V gene lost 1 base and the J gene lost 1 base, with 13 bases spanning the gap. As for treatment: approximately nine-day PBMC culture with coronavirus spike peptide pools or control peptides (ViraFEST assay). This chain links TRBV7-2 with TRBJ1-1; weak D call: TRBD1 (6 bases). Sample: CD4+ T cells from blood, cultured in vitro. This receptor was obtained from a human donor who had recovered from COVID-19. The CDR3 nucleotides read TGTGCCAGCAGCTTAGTTTCCGGGGGCTGGAACACTGAAGCTTTCTTT. Its protein is CASSLVSGGWNTEAFF.